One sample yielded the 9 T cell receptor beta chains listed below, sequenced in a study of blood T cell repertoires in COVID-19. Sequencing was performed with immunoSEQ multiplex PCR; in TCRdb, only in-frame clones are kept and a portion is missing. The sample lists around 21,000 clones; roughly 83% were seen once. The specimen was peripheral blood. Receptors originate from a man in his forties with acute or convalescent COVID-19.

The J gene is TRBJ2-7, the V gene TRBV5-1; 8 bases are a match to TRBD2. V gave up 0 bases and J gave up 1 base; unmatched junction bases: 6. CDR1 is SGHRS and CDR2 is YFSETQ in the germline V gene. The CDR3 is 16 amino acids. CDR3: CASSLATLADSYEQYF. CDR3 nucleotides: TGCGCCAGCAGCTTGGCCACACTAGCGGATTCCTACGAGCAGTACTTC.

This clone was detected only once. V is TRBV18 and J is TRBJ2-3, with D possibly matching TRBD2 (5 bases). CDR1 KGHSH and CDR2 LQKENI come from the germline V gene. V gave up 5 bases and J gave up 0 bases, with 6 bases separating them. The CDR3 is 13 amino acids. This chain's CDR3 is CASSGLSTDTQYF. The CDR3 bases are TGTGCCAGCTCAGGACTCAGCACAGATACGCAGTATTTT.

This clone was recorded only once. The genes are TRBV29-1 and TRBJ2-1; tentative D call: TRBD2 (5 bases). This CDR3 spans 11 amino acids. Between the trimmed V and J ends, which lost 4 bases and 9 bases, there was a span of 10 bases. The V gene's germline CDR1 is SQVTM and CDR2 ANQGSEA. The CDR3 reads CSVGGSGEQFF. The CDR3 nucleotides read TGCAGCGTTGGAGGGAGTGGTGAGCAGTTCTTC.

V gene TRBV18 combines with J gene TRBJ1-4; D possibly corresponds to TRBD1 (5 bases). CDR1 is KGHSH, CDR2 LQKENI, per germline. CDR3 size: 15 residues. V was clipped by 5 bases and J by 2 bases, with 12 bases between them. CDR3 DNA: TGTGCCAGCTCATCCACAGGCGCTACTAATGAAAAACTGTTTTTT. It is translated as CASSSTGATNEKLFF. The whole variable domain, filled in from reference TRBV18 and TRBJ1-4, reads NAGVMQNPRHLVRRRGQEARLRCSPMKGHSHVYWYRQLPEEGLKFMVYLQKENIIDESGMPKERFSAEFPKEGPSILRIQQVVRGDSAAYFCASSSTGATNEKLFFGSGTQLSVL.

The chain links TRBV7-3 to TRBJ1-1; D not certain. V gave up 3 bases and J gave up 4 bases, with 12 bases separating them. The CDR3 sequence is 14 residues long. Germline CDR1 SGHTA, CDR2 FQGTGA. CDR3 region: CASSFSARGTEAFF. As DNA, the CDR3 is TGTGCCAGCAGCTTCTCAGCCCGGGGCACTGAAGCTTTCTTT.

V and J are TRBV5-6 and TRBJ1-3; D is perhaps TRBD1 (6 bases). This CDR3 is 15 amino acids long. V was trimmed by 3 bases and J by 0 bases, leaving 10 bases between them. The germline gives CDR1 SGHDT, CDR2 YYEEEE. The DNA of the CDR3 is TGTGCCAGCAGCTCTGTAGGGGGCTCTGGAAACACCATATATTTT. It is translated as CASSSVGGSGNTIYF. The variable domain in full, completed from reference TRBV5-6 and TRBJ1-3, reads DAGVTQSPTHLIKTRGQQVTLRCSPKSGHDTVSWYQQALGQGPQFIFQYYEEEERQRGNFPDRFSGHQFPNYSSELNVNALLLGDSALYLCASSSVGGSGNTIYFGEGSWLTVV.

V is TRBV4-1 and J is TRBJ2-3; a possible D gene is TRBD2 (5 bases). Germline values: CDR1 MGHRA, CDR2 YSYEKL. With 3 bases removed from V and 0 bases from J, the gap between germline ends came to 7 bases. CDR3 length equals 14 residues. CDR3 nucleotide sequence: TGCGCCAGCAGCCAGGAGGACAGCACAGATACGCAGTATTTT. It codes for CASSQEDSTDTQYF.

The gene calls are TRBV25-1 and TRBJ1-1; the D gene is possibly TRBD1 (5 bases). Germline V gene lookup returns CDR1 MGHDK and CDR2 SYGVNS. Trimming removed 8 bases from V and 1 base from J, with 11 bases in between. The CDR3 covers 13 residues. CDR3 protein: CASAGRGNTEAFF. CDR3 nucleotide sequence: TGTGCCAGCGCGGGGCGCGGGAACACTGAAGCTTTCTTT.

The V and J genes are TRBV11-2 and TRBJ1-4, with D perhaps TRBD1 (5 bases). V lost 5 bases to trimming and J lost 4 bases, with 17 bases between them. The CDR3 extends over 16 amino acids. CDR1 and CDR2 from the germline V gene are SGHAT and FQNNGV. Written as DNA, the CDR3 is TGTGCCAGCAGCGCGACCGGGACTGCATTTAATGAAAAACTGTTTTTT. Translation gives CASSATGTAFNEKLFF. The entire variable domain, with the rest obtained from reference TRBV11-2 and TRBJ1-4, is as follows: EAGVAQSPRYKIIEKRQSVAFWCNPISGHATLYWYQQILGQGPKLLIQFQNNGVVDDSQLPKDRFSAERLKGVDSTLKIQPAKLEDSAVYLCASSATGTAFNEKLFFGSGTQLSVL.